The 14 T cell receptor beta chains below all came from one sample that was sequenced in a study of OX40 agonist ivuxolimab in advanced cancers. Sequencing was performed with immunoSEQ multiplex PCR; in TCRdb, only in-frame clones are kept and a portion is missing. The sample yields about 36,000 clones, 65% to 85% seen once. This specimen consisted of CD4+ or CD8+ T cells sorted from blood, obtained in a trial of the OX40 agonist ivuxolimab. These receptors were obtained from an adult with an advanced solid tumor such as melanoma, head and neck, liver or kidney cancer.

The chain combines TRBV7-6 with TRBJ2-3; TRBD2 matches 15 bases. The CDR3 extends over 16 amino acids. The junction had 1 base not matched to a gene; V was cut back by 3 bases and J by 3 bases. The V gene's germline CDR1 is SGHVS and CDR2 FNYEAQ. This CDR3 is CASSLGLAGGTDTQYF. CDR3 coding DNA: TGTGCCAGCAGCTTGGGACTAGCGGGAGGAACAGATACGCAGTATTTT.

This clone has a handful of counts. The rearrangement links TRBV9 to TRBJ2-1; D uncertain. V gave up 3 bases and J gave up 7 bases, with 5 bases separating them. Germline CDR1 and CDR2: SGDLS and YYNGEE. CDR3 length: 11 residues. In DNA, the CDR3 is TGTGCCAGCAGCGAGGCGAATGAGCAGTTCTTC. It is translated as CASSEANEQFF.

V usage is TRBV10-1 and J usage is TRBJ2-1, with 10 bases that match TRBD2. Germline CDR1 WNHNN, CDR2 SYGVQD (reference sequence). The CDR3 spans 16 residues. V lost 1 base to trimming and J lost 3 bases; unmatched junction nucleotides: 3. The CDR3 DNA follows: TGCGCCAGCAGTGAGTATGCTAGCGGGAGCTACAATGAGCAGTTCTTC. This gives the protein CASSEYASGSYNEQFF.

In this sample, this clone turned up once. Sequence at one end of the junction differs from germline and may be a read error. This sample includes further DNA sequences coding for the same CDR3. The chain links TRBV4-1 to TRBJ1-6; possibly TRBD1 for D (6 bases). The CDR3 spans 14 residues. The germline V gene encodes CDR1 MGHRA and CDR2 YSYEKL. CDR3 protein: CASSQEQGNSPLHF. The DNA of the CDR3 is TGTGCCAGCAGCCAAGAACAGGGCAATTCACCCCTCCACTTT.

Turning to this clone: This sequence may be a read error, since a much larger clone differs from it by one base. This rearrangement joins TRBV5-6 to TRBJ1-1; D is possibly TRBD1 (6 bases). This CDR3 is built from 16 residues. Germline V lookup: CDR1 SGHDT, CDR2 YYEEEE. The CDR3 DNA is TGTGCCTGCAGCTCCCTGACAGGCAGCCCGAACACTGAAGCTTTCTTT. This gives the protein CACSSLTGSPNTEAFF.

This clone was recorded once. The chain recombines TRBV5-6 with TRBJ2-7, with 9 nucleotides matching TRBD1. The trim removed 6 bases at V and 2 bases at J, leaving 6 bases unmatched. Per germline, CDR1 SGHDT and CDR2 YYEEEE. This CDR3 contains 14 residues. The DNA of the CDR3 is TGTGCCAGCACCGGACAGGGGCGTACCTACGAGCAGTACTTC. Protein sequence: CASTGQGRTYEQYF.

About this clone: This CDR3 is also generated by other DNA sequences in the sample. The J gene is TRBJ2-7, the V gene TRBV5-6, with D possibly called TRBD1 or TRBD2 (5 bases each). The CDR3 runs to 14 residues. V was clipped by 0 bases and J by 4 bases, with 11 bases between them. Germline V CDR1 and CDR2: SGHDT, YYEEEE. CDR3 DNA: TGTGCCAGCAGCTTGGGAGGGGATACATACGAGCAGTACTTC. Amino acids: CASSLGGDTYEQYF.

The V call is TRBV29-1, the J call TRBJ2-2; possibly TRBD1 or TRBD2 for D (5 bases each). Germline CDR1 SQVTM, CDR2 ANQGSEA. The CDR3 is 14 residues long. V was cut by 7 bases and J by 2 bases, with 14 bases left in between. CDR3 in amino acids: CSAWVGENTGELFF. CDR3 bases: TGCAGCGCCTGGGTGGGGGAAAACACCGGGGAGCTGTTTTTT.

The CDR3 DNA reads as TGTGCCAGCAGCCAAGAACAGGGCTTTGCCGGGGAGCTGTTTTTT. Its translation: CASSQEQGFAGELFF. The chain uses TRBV4-2 and TRBJ2-2, with a possible D match to TRBD1 (6 bases). CDR3 length: 15 residues. Germline V lookup: CDR1 LGHNA, CDR2 YNFKEQ. Trimming took off 0 bases at V and 6 bases at J, with 11 bases between the two ends.

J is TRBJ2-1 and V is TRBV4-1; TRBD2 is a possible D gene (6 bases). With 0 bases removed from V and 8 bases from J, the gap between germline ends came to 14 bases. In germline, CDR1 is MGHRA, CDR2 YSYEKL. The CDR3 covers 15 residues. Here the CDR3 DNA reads TGCGCCAGCAGCCAAGAGGGCGTAGCGGCTGATGAGCAGTTCTTC. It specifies CASSQEGVAADEQFF.

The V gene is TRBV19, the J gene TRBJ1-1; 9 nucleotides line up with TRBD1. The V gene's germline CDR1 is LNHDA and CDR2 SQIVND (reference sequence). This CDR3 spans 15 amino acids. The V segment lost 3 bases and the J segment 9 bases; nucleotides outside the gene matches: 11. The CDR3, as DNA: TGTGCCAGTAGTATGGGACAGGGTTCGTGGAGCCAAGCTTTCTTT. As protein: CASSMGQGSWSQAFF.

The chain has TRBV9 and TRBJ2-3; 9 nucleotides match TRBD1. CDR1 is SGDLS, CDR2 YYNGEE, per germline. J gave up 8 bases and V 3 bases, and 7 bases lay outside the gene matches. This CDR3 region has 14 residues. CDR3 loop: CASSDGTGSVTQYF. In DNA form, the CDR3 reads TGTGCCAGCAGCGACGGGACAGGGTCGGTTACGCAGTATTTT.

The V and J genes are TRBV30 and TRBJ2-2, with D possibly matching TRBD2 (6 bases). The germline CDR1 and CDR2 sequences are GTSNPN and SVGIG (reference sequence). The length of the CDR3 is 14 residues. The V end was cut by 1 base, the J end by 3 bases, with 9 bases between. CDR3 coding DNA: TGTGCCTGGAGTGCGGCGGGGTACACCGGGGAGCTGTTTTTT. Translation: CAWSAAGYTGELFF.

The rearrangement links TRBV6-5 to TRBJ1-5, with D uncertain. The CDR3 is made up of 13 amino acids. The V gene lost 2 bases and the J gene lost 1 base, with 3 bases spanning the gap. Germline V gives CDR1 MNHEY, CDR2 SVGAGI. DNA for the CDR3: TGTGCCAGCAGTTACGGAAGCAATCAGCCCCAGCATTTT. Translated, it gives CASSYGSNQPQHF.